This TCR beta chain derives from a study of cytomegalovirus exposure and HLA in healthy donors. Study outcomes and limitations: There were reportedly fewer N-insertions in an Asian-associated ancestry cluster than the approximately 700-donor mean, in a later analysis. The investigators catalogued 150 to 200 TCR beta chains as cytomegalovirus-associated.

As to this clone: Antigen unknown.

Germline values: CDR1 MDHEN, CDR2 SYDVKM. The CDR3 length is 17 residues. Trimming at V came to 2 bases and at J to 0 bases, leaving 7 bases not matched to a gene. Researchers ran the PCR with 60 Vbeta and 13 Jbeta primers. In the source study's methods: Approximately 72 million unique TCR beta chains, roughly 11 million of them shared, were counted by a later analysis. The protocol was immunoSEQ multiplex PCR, while the TCRdb copy is restricted to in-frame clones and leaves out a portion. V and J calls and clone size are given by that table; D and trimming were obtained from the DNA. The sample shows about 180,000 clones, over 75% of them seen only once.

The origin of this receptor is a woman aged 45-59 years in good health and CMV-seronegative. Sequencing used PBMCs. V is TRBV28 and J is TRBJ1-1; 9 bases agree with TRBD1. The CDR3 loop reads CASSLRTGASLNTEAFF. CDR3 sequence (DNA): TGTGCCAGCAGTTTAAGGACAGGGGCGTCGTTGAACACTGAAGCTTTCTTT.